This T cell receptor (beta chain) is drawn from a study of CD8 T cells in Susac syndrome. In blood CD8+ and CD4+ T cells, TCR beta underwent sequencing. Healthy donors served as age- and sex-matched controls. Reverse transcription used about 0.5 to 1 ug RNA and random hexamers. A multiplex approach, immunoSEQ multiplex PCR, amplified TCR beta CDR3 across 54 Vbeta and 13 Jbeta. TCRdb passed the immunoSEQ multiplex PCR reads through MiXCR, listing each CDR3 protein once. The table shows about 130,000 distinct CDR3 sequences, with around 94% occurring only once. This CDR3 has 16 residues. The V gene's germline CDR1 is PRHDT and CDR2 FYEKMQ (reference sequence). V lost 5 bases to trimming and J lost 2 bases; unmatched junction nucleotides: 8.

This receptor was identified in a human donor in good health. This rearrangement joins TRBV13 to TRBJ1-2; TRBD1 matches 10 bases. The material sequenced was CD4+ T cells from PBMCs. For the CDR3, the DNA is TGTGCCAGCAGCCGTCCGGGACAGGGGACGAACTATGGCTACACCTTC. This gives the protein CASSRPGQGTNYGYTF.